These 18 T cell receptor beta chains came from one sample sequenced in a study of early T cells in non-severe SARS-CoV-2 infection. MiXCR, applied by TCRdb to the 5' RACE reads, yields one record per CDR3 protein. The sample consists of approximately 97,000 distinct CDR3 sequences, 9.5% to 12% of them appearing once. The starting material was whole blood, obtained at baseline. Receptors originate from an adult who was a healthcare worker with PCR-confirmed SARS-CoV-2 infection or an uninfected control (not recorded which).

The rearrangement joins TRBV7-2 to TRBJ2-3; D is perhaps TRBD1 (5 bases). Per germline, CDR1 SGHTA and CDR2 FQGNSA. V lost 4 bases and J lost 4, with 15 bases in between. The CDR3 covers 15 residues. CDR3 DNA sequence: TGTGCCAGCAGCTCATACAGGAGAGGCGCAGATACGCAGTATTTT. As protein: CASSSYRRGADTQYF.

The table lists this clonotype with a few counts. This chain links TRBV29-1 with TRBJ1-2; D is uncertain. In germline, CDR1 is SQVTM, CDR2 ANQGSEA. V dropped 1 base and J dropped 8 bases, with 17 bases sitting between them. The CDR3 sequence is 14 residues long. CDR3 protein: CSVEAQDRAEGYTF. In DNA, the CDR3 is TGCAGCGTTGAAGCGCAGGATCGGGCTGAGGGCTACACCTTC.

This clonotype was picked up a small number of times. J is TRBJ1-1 and V is TRBV5-4; 8 bases are shared with TRBD1. This CDR3 spans 13 amino acids. Germline CDR1 SGHNT, CDR2 YYREEE (reference sequence). Germline trimming cut 7 bases from V and 6 bases from J; bases unmatched to any gene: 8. Here the CDR3 DNA reads TGTGCCAGCGGGAGACAGGGGATTTCTGAAGCTTTCTTT. It yields the protein CASGRQGISEAFF.

This clonotype was recorded a few times. The J gene is TRBJ2-7, the V gene TRBV4-2, with 10 bases matching TRBD2. V was pared by 3 bases and J by 4 bases, with 6 bases of the junction left unmatched. The CDR3 runs to 15 residues. Per the germline V gene, CDR1 is LGHNA and CDR2 is YNFKEQ. This chain's CDR3 is CASSQLAGAAYEQYF. CDR3 nucleotides: TGTGCCAGCAGCCAGCTAGCGGGGGCCGCTTACGAGCAGTACTTC.

This clonotype was counted many times. The CDR3 bases are TGTGCCAGTAGTTGGGGGGCGAGTGGGGAGCTGTTTTTT. Translated, it gives CASSWGASGELFF. J is TRBJ2-2 and V is TRBV19; D may be TRBD1 or TRBD2 (6 bases each). V dropped 5 bases and J dropped 8 bases, with 12 bases sitting between them. CDR3 size: 13 residues. Germline V gene data show CDR1 as LNHDA and CDR2 as SQIVND (reference sequence).

This clonotype occurred many times. The DNA is left out, because the CDR3 cannot be placed on it with certainty; the CDR3 is given as TCRdb lists it. V usage is TRBV28 and J usage is TRBJ2-2; the DNA was not compared with TRBD1, the D call given in the table. Germline V gene sequence: CDR1 MDHEN, CDR2 SYDVKM. The CDR3 extends over 15 residues, inclusive of both ends. Here the CDR3 reads CASSSSGLNTGELFF.

This clonotype was counted at least ten times. The chain uses TRBV20-1 and TRBJ2-1; 10 bases align to TRBD2. This CDR3 comprises 14 residues. V lost 8 bases to trimming and J lost 4 bases; unmatched junction nucleotides: 8. CDR1 and CDR2 from the germline V gene are DFQATT and SNEGSKA (reference sequence). CDR3 DNA: TGCAGTAAAGACAAACTAGCGGGGTACAATGAGCAGTTCTTC. Its translation is CSKDKLAGYNEQFF.

This chain joins TRBV19 and TRBJ2-7; D is unresolved. The CDR3 is made up of 17 amino acids. V was clipped by 3 bases and J by 7 bases, with 25 bases between them. Per the germline V gene, CDR1 is LNHDA and CDR2 is SQIVND (reference sequence). The CDR3 DNA reads TGTGCCAGTAGTATGATCTGGACCCAAGACCAACCTGGGGAGCAGTACTTC. Amino acid sequence: CASSMIWTQDQPGEQYF.

This clonotype was picked up a small number of times. The chain couples TRBV27 to TRBJ1-1; 8 bases agree with TRBD1. Germline trimming cut 6 bases from V and 4 bases from J; bases unmatched to any gene: 4. Germline V gives CDR1 MNHEY, CDR2 SMNVEV (reference sequence). The CDR3 covers 13 residues. In nucleotides, the CDR3 is TGTGCCAGCAGGTTTACAGGGGGCACTGAAGCTTTCTTT. Its translation: CASRFTGGTEAFF.

Turning to this clonotype: The germline gene is not matched at one end of the junction; a read error may be the cause. DNA of the CDR3: TGCAGTGCTAGAGGGGTCGGAGCGAGCACGGATACGCAGTATTTT. Translated: CSARGVGASTDTQYF. V and J are TRBV20-1 and TRBJ2-3; D gene unclear. Germline V gene data show CDR1 as DFQATT and CDR2 as SNEGSKA (reference sequence). The CDR3 totals 15 residues.

In its sample, this clonotype was seen many times. V is TRBV6-5 and J is TRBJ1-3, with D tentatively TRBD1 (5 bases). Looked up from germline, CDR1 is MNHEY and CDR2 is SVGAGI. The CDR3 has 14 amino acids. V lost 2 bases, J lost 8 bases, and 13 bases lay in between. CDR3 sequence: CASSYDSAQDTIYF. CDR3 DNA sequence: TGTGCCAGCAGTTACGACAGTGCTCAGGACACCATATATTTT.

V and J are TRBV27 and TRBJ2-7; D assignment may be TRBD1 or TRBD2 (5 bases each). Trimming cost V 4 bases and J 5 bases, with 6 bases left between them. CDR1 and CDR2 from the germline V gene are MNHEY and SMNVEV (reference sequence). The CDR3 spans 11 residues. CDR3 protein: CASSWGHEQYF. In DNA, the CDR3 is TGTGCCAGCAGTTGGGGACACGAGCAGTACTTC.

This clonotype was seen more than once but under ten times. The chain has TRBV7-8 and TRBJ2-7; D is possibly TRBD2 (7 bases). Germline CDR1 is SGHVS and CDR2 is FQNEAQ. This CDR3 region has 15 residues. The V end was cut by 3 bases, the J end by 4 bases, with 16 bases between. CDR3 sequence reads: CASSFFGGATYEQYF. Here the CDR3 DNA reads TGTGCCAGCAGCTTTTTTGGGGGGGCCACTTACGAGCAGTACTTC.

This clonotype was seen only a few times. The chain combines TRBV2 with TRBJ1-3; D remains ambiguous. This CDR3 spans 14 amino acids. V lost 3 bases to trimming and J lost 4 bases, with 10 bases between them. In germline, CDR1 is SNHLY, CDR2 FYNNEI. DNA of the CDR3: TGTGCCAGCAGTGATTCGGGGTCCGGAAACACCATATATTTT. Its protein is CASSDSGSGNTIYF.

This clonotype has ten or more counts. This rearrangement joins TRBV20-1 to TRBJ2-1; D might be TRBD1 or TRBD2, each matching 5 bases. Germline V gene lookup returns CDR1 DFQATT and CDR2 SNEGSKA (reference sequence). The CDR3 covers 10 residues. CDR3 sequence (DNA): TGCAGGCACGGGGCTGGAGAGCAGTTCTTC. Amino acids: CRHGAGEQFF.

The chain employs TRBV20-1 and TRBJ2-1; 10 positions agree with TRBD2. This CDR3 is 16 amino acids long. With V trimmed by 5 bases and J by 4 bases, 11 bases remained unmatched. The germline gives CDR1 DFQATT, CDR2 SNEGSKA (reference sequence). The CDR3 nucleotides read TGCAGTGCTCAAGCCACCGGGACTAGCGCTTACAATGAGCAGTTCTTC. It translates to CSAQATGTSAYNEQFF.

This clonotype turned up a few times. This chain connects TRBV20-1 to TRBJ2-7; TRBD1 agrees at 10 bases. This CDR3 comprises 14 residues. Germline V CDR1 and CDR2: DFQATT, SNEGSKA (reference sequence). Germline trimming cut 0 bases from V and 4 bases from J; bases unmatched to any gene: 3. The DNA of the CDR3 is TGCAGTGCTAGAGACGGACAGGGGGGGTACGAGCAGTACTTC. Its protein is CSARDGQGGYEQYF.

Many counts were recorded for this clonotype. The conserved closing phenylalanine or tryptophan is absent in this CDR3, likely reflecting a read error. The chain is built from TRBV7-6 and TRBJ2-7; tentative D call: TRBD1 (5 bases). Germline lookup yields CDR1 SGHVS and CDR2 FNYEAQ. Trimming pared 1 base from V and 2 bases from J, leaving 15 bases between. The CDR3 contains 16 residues. CDR3 amino acids: CASSLGRRTTPYEQYL. In DNA, the CDR3 is TGTGCCAGCAGCTTAGGACGGCGGACAACCCCCTACGAGCAGTACTTG.